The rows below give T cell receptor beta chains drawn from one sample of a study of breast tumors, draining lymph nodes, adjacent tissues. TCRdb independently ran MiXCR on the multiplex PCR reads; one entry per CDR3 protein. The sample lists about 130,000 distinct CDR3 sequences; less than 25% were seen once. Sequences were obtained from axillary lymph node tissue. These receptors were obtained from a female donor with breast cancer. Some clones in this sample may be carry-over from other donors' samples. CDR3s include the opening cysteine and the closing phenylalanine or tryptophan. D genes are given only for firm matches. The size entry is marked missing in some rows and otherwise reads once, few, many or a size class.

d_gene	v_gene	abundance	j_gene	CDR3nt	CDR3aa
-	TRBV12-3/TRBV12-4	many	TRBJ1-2	TGTGCCAGCAGTTTTGGGGGCCGGCAGAGTGGCTACACCTTC	CASSFGGRQSGYTF
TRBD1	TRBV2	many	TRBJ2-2	TGTGCCAGCAGTGTGGGACAGGGGGATTACTTCGGGGAGCTGTTTTTT	CASSVGQGDYFGELFF
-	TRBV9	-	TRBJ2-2	TGTGCCAGCAGTGAAGTCAGGGTTGGGGGGCTGTTTTTT	CASSEVRVGGLFF
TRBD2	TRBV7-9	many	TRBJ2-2	TGTGCCAGCGGGACTAGCGGGAGTGTGACCGGGGAGCTGTTTTTT	CASGTSGSVTGELFF
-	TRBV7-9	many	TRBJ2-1	TGTGCCAGCAGCCCTACCCTCGGACGATCCACGTACAATGAGCAGTTCTTC	CASSPTLGRSTYNEQFF
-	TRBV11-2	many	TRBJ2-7	TGTGCCAGCAGCTTAGAAGCCTTAGTGGGCGAGCAGTACTTC	CASSLEALVGEQYF
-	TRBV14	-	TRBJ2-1	TGTGCCAGCGACCCGGGTCTGGGATACAATGAGCAGTTCTTC	CASDPGLGYNEQFF
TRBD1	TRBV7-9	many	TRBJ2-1	TGTGCCAGCAGCTCCTGGACAGGGCGAAATGAGCAGTTCTTC	CASSSWTGRNEQFF
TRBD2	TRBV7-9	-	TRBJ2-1	TGTGCCAGCAGCGGGACTAGCGGGACTAGCGCGAATGAGCAGTTCTTC	CASSGTSGTSANEQFF
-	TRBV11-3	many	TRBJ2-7	TGTGCCAGCAGCCGAGGACCCTACGAGCAGTACTTC	CASSRGPYEQYF
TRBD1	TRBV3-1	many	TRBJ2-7	TGTGCCAGCAGCCAAAAGGGGGGACAGGGCCCCTACGAGCAGTACTTC	CASSQKGGQGPYEQYF
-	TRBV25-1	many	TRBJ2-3	TGTGCCAGCAGTGAATACAAGTCTTCATACACAGATACGCAGTATTTT	CASSEYKSSYTDTQYF
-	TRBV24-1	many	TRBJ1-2	TGTGCCACCAGTGAGTCACAGGGAGTTGGCTACACCTTC	CATSESQGVGYTF
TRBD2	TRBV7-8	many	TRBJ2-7	TGTGCCAGCAGCCTCAGTCTAACTAGCGGTTACTACGAGCAGTACTTC	CASSLSLTSGYYEQYF
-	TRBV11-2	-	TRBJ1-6	TGTGCCAGCAGTTCCCCGGGGGTGCGCCGGGATTCACCCCCCCACTTT	CASSSPGVRRDSPPHF
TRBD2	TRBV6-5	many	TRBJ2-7	TGTGCCAGCAGTTACTCTGCTAGCGGGATATCCGGATACGAGCAGTACTTC	CASSYSASGISGYEQYF
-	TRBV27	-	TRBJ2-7	TGTGCCAGCAGTTTGTCGGGAGATACCTACGAGCAGTACTTC	CASSLSGDTYEQYF
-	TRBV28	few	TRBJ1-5	TGTGCCAGCAGTTTAAGGGGGGTGGCAGAGCTTAATAGCAATCAGCCCCAGCATTTT	CASSLRGVAELNSNQPQHF
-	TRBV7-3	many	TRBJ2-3	TGTGCCAGCAGCCCTAGCGGCACAGATACGCAGTATTTT	CASSPSGTDTQYF
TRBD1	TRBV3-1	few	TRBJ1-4	TGTGCCAGCAGCCTCTGGACAGGGAGTAATGAAAAACTGTTTTTT	CASSLWTGSNEKLFF
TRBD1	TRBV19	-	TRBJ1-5	TGTGCCAGTAGGCCGCTTTTAGACAGGGGTGTAAATCAGCCCCAGCATTTT	CASRPLLDRGVNQPQHF
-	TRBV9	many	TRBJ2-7	TGTGCCAGCAGCGTATCACTGAGCTCCTACGAGCAGTACTTC	CASSVSLSSYEQYF
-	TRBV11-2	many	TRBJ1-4	TGTGCCAGCAGCACCAGACCGGGAACAACTAATGAAAAACTGTTTTTT	CASSTRPGTTNEKLFF
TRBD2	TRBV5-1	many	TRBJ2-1	TGCGCCAGCAGTCCTAGACTAGCGGGTTCACGTTTCCATGAGCAGTTCTTC	CASSPRLAGSRFHEQFF
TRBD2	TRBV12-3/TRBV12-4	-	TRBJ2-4	TGTGCCAGCAGTCGCAGACTAGCAGAGAACAAAAACATTCAGTACTTC	CASSRRLAENKNIQYF
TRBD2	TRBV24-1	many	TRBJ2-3	TGTGCCACCAGTGATTATGGGACTAGCCAAACTACAGATACGCAGTATTTT	CATSDYGTSQTTDTQYF
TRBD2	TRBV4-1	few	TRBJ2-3	TGCGCCAGCAGCCGCCAGCCGGGGCCCCGACTAGCGGGCGCAGATACGCAGTATTTT	CASSRQPGPRLAGADTQYF
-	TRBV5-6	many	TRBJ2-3	TGTGCCAGCAGCCCTGGCGTTGGGGAGACAGATACGCAGTATTTT	CASSPGVGETDTQYF
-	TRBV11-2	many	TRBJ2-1	TGTGCCAGCAGCTTAGGGGCGACCTACAATGAGCAGTTCTTC	CASSLGATYNEQFF
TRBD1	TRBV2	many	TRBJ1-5	TGTGCCAGTAGGGGGACAGGGGGACTAAATCAGCCCCAGCATTTT	CASRGTGGLNQPQHF